This T cell receptor beta chain was recorded in a study of shared clonotypes between healthy human individuals. Only in-frame clones appear in the TCRdb table, and some are missing; sequencing was by immunoSEQ multiplex PCR. In the table there are about 2.4 million clones, roughly 93% of which are singletons. This CDR3 spans 15 amino acids. Trimming removed 1 base from V and 2 bases from J, with 9 bases in between. CDR1 and CDR2 (germline): SGHTA, FQGNSA. The material sequenced was naive CD4+ T cells from PBMCs. Subset meaning: CD45RA+ positively selected. The clonotype originates from a man between 18 and 29 years old in good health. Some clones in this sample may be carry-over from other donors' samples. The chain employs TRBV7-2 and TRBJ1-5; D call uncertain. The CDR3 sequence: CASSLGVTGNQPQHF. The CDR3 DNA reads as TGTGCCAGCAGCTTAGGGGTAACCGGCAATCAGCCCCAGCATTTT.